One sample yielded the 2 T cell receptor beta chains listed below, sequenced in a study of T cell repertoires in cytomegalovirus infection. MiXCR, run by TCRdb on the reads, gives a single entry per CDR3 protein. The table shows 150,000 to 200,000 distinct CDR3 sequences, with roughly 27% occurring only once. The source material was PBMCs. The source of these receptors is a human donor in good health (CMV status not recorded). Some clones in this sample may be carry-over from other donors' samples.

The chain uses TRBV7-2 and TRBJ2-7; 11 nucleotides line up with TRBD2. Germline V gene lookup returns CDR1 SGHTA and CDR2 FQGNSA. The CDR3 covers 14 residues. Trimming at V came to 3 bases and at J to 7 bases, leaving 5 bases not matched to a gene. The CDR3 sequence: CASSFSGGAWEQYF. CDR3 DNA: TGTGCCAGCAGCTTTAGCGGGGGGGCCTGGGAGCAGTACTTC.

The genes are TRBV7-3 and TRBJ2-6; TRBD1 matches at 8 bases. CDR3 length: 15 residues. With V trimmed by 5 bases and J by 2 bases, 2 bases remained unmatched. CDR1 and CDR2 (germline): SGHTA, FQGTGA. The DNA for the CDR3 is TGTGCCAGCAGCATGGACAGGGCTGGGGCCAACGTCCTGACTTTC. Translation: CASSMDRAGANVLTF.